These T cell receptor beta chains were read from a single sample in a study of OX40 agonist ivuxolimab in advanced cancers. The assay was immunoSEQ multiplex PCR, and TCRdb's table has in-frame clones only and misses some. Among just under 65,000 clones listed, about 83% were seen once. The starting material was CD4+ or CD8+ T cells sorted from blood, obtained in a trial of the OX40 agonist ivuxolimab. All receptors come from an adult with an advanced solid tumor such as melanoma, head and neck, liver or kidney cancer. The CDR3 runs from the conserved cysteine through the conserved F or W. A D gene is named only where the DNA matches it firmly. Some rows mark clone size as missing; the rest say once, few, many or name a class of expanded clone.

TRBJ2-2	.	.	TRBV6-6	CASSSRGGDTGELFF	TGTGCCAGCAGTAGCAGGGGAGGGGACACCGGGGAGCTGTTTTTT
TRBJ2-3	.	TRBD2	TRBV28	CASSGGRHQSLDTQYF	TGTGCCAGCAGCGGGGGGAGGCACCAGTCCCTAGATACGCAGTATTTT
TRBJ1-2	.	TRBD1	TRBV5-4	CASSLGGQGNYGYTF	TGTGCCAGCAGCTTGGGGGGACAGGGGAACTATGGCTACACCTTC
TRBJ2-5	.	TRBD2	TRBV5-1	CASSLGTSGRGQETQYF	TGCGCCAGCAGCTTGGGGACTAGCGGGAGGGGGCAAGAGACCCAGTACTTC
TRBJ2-1	.	TRBD2	TRBV4-1	CASSQVSGLAGGSSYNEQFF	TGCGCCAGCAGCCAAGTGTCGGGACTAGCGGGAGGCAGCTCCTACAATGAGCAGTTCTTC
TRBJ2-3	.	.	TRBV5-1	CASSIGHYTDTQYF	TGCGCCAGCAGCATCGGACACTACACAGATACGCAGTATTTT
TRBJ2-1	.	.	TRBV2	CASSRESYNEQFF	TGTGCCAGCAGTAGGGAGTCCTACAATGAGCAGTTCTTC
TRBJ2-5	.	.	TRBV19	CASRNNQETQYF	TGTGCCAGTAGAAACAACCAAGAGACCCAGTACTTC
TRBJ1-5	.	.	TRBV27	CASSLSITPYSNQPQHF	TGTGCCAGCAGTTTATCTATCACACCTTATAGCAATCAGCCCCAGCATTTT
TRBJ1-2	once	TRBD1	TRBV10-3	CAISESRDSSRYTF	TGTGCCATCAGTGAGTCGCGGGACAGCTCACGCTACACCTTC
TRBJ2-5	.	.	TRBV20-1	CSAMRAETQYF	TGCAGTGCAATGCGAGCAGAGACCCAGTACTTC
TRBJ1-5	many	.	TRBV2	CASSEAQGFSNQPQHF	TGTGCCAGCAGTGAAGCGCAGGGTTTCAGCAATCAGCCCCAGCATTTT
TRBJ2-1	few	.	TRBV27	CASTSSGVWYEQFF	TGTGCCAGCACTTCCTCCGGGGTCTGGTATGAGCAGTTCTTC
TRBJ1-2	.	.	TRBV20-1	CSAREGYGYTF	TGCAGTGCTAGAGAAGGATATGGCTACACCTTC
TRBJ1-4	.	TRBD1	TRBV19	CASSIASGTGNEKLFF	TGTGCCAGTAGTATAGCCTCCGGGACAGGGAATGAAAAACTGTTTTTT
TRBJ2-5	.	.	TRBV18	CASSRDSSTGTQYF	TGTGCCAGCTCACGAGACAGTTCAACCGGGACCCAGTACTTC